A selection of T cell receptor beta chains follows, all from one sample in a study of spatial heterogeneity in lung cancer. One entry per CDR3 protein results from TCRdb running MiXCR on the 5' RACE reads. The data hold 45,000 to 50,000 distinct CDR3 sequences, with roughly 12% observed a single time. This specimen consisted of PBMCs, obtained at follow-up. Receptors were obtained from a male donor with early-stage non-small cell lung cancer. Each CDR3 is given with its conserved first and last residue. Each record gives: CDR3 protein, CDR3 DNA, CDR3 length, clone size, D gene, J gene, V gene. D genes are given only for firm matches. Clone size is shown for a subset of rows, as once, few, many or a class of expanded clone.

CSVHSSTDTQYF	TGCAGTGTTCATTCTAGCACAGATACGCAGTATTTT	12	few	NA	TRBJ2-3	TRBV20-1
CAISESKSGEGSPLHF	TGTGCCATCAGTGAGTCGAAATCGGGTGAGGGTTCACCCCTCCACTTT	16	many	NA	TRBJ1-6	TRBV10-3
CASNTGTSWDTQYF	TGTGCCAGTAACACCGGGACTAGTTGGGATACGCAGTATTTT	14	NA	TRBD2	TRBJ2-3	TRBV19
CASSPDRFSGNTIYF	TGTGCCAGCTCACCAGACAGATTCTCTGGAAACACCATATATTTT	15	NA	NA	TRBJ1-3	TRBV18
CSARDLSYGTQYF	TGCAGTGCTAGAGATCTAAGTTATGGTACGCAGTATTTT	13	few	NA	TRBJ2-3	TRBV20-1
CASSYGAPGTNEQFF	TGTGCCAGCAGTTACGGGGCCCCGGGGACCAATGAGCAGTTCTTC	15	few	NA	TRBJ2-1	TRBV6-5
CASSTRPGLAGALTGEQLF	TGTGCCAGCAGTACCCGCCCGGGACTAGCGGGAGCGCTAACGGGCGAGCAGTTGTTC	19	NA	TRBD2	TRBJ2-1	TRBV12-3/TRBV12-4
CASSRPPDTQYF	TGTGCCAGCAGTCGGCCGCCAGATACGCAGTATTTT	12	NA	NA	TRBJ2-3	TRBV7-9
CASSVTALDGYTF	TGTGCCAGCAGCGTGACAGCCCTAGATGGCTACACCTTC	13	few	NA	TRBJ1-2	TRBV7-2
CAVRTNTEAFF	TGCGCCGTACGGACCAACACTGAAGCTTTCTTT	11	many	NA	TRBJ1-1	TRBV5-1
CASSRTSGPNFYEQYF	TGCGCCAGCAGCCGAACTAGCGGGCCAAACTTTTACGAGCAGTACTTC	16	many	TRBD2	TRBJ2-7	TRBV4-1
CAGTIGQGSNEQFF	TGTGCCGGAACCATTGGACAGGGAAGCAATGAGCAGTTCTTC	14	few	TRBD1	TRBJ2-1	TRBV18
CAIGNGNQPQHF	TGTGCCATAGGGAACGGGAATCAGCCCCAGCATTTT	12	NA	NA	TRBJ1-5	TRBV19
CASRLRQGRGTEAFF	TGTGCCAGCAGACTAAGACAGGGGAGAGGAACTGAAGCTTTCTTT	15	few	TRBD1	TRBJ1-1	TRBV28
CSASGQRRADTQYF	TGCAGTGCTAGTGGCCAGCGCCGAGCGGATACGCAGTATTTT	14	many	NA	TRBJ2-3	TRBV20-1
CASSLSPNTEAFF	TGCGCCAGCAGCTTGTCCCCGAACACTGAAGCTTTCTTT	13	few	NA	TRBJ1-1	TRBV5-1
CASSTGHRQETQYF	TGTGCCAGCAGCACCGGACATCGCCAAGAGACCCAGTACTTC	14	many	NA	TRBJ2-5	TRBV5-6
CASSAALRPQHF	TGTGCCAGCAGCGCCGCTCTCCGACCCCAGCATTTT	12	few	NA	TRBJ1-5	TRBV12-3/TRBV12-4
CASRAPGQGVYSAFF	TGTGCCAGCAGAGCTCCGGGACAGGGGGTTTACAGCGCTTTCTTT	15	few	TRBD1	TRBJ1-1	TRBV6-2/TRBV6-3
CASSPSTYEQYF	TGTGCCAGCTCACCTAGTACCTACGAGCAGTACTTC	12	many	NA	TRBJ2-7	TRBV18
CASKGQGPSYEQYF	TGTGCCAGCAAGGGACAGGGGCCCTCCTACGAGCAGTACTTC	14	many	TRBD1	TRBJ2-7	TRBV25-1
CASSLAGTGSTGELFF	TGCGCCAGCAGCTTGGCCGGGACAGGAAGCACCGGGGAGCTGTTTTTT	16	NA	TRBD1	TRBJ2-2	TRBV5-1
CASSLKGVPSSYNEQFF	TGTGCCAGCAGCTTAAAAGGGGTCCCCAGCTCCTACAATGAGCAGTTCTTC	17	many	NA	TRBJ2-1	TRBV7-3
CASILDGNQPQHF	TGCGCCAGCATCCTCGACGGAAATCAGCCCCAGCATTTT	13	many	NA	TRBJ1-5	TRBV23-1
CASSPLAMETQYF	TGTGCCAGCTCACCACTAGCTATGGAGACCCAGTACTTC	13	many	NA	TRBJ2-5	TRBV18
CATGQGGYNEQFF	TGTGCCACGGGACAGGGGGGGTACAATGAGCAGTTCTTC	13	many	TRBD1	TRBJ2-1	TRBV30